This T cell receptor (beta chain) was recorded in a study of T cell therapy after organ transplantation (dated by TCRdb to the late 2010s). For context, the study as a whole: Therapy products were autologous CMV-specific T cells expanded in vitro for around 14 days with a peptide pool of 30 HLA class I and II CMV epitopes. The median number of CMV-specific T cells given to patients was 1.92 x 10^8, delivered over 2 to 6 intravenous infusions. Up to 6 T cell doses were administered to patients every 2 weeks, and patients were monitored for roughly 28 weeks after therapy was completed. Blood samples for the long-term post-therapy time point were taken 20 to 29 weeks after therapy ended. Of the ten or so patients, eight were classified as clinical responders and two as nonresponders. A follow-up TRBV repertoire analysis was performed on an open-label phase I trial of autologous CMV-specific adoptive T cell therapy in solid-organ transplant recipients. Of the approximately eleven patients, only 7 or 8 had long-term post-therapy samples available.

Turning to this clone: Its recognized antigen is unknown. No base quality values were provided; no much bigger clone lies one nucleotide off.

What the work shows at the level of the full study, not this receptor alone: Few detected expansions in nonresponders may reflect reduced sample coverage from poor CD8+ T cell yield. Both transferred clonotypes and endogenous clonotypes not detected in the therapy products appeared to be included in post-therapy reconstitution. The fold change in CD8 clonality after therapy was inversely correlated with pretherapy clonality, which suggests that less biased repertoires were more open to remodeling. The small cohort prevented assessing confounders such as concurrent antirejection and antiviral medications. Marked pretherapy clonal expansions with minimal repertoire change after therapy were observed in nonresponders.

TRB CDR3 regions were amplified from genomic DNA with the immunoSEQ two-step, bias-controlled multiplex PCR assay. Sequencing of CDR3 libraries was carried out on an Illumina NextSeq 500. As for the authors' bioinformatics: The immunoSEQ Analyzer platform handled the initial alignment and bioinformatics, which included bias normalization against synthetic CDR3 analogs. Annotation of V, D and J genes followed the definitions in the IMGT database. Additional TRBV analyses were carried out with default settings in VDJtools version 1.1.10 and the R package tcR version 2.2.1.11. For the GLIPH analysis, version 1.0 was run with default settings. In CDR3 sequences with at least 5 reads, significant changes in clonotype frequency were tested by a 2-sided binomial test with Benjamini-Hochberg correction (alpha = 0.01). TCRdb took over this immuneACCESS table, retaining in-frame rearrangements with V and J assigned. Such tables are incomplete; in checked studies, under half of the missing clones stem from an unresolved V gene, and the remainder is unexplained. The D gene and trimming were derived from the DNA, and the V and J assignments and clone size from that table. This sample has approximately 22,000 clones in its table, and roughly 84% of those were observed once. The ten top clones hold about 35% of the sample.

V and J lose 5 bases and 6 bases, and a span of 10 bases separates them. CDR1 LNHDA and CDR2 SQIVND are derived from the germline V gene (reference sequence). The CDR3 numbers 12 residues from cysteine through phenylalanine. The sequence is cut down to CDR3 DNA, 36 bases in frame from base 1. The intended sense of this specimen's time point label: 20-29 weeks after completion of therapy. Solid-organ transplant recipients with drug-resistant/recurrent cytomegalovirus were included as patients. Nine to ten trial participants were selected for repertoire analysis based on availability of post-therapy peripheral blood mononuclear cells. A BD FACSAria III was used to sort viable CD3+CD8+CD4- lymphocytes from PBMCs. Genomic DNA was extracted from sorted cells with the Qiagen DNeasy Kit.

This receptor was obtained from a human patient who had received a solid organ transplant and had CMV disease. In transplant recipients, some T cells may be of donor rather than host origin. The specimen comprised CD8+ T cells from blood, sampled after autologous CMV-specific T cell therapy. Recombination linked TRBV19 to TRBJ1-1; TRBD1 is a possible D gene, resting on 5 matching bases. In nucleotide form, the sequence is TGTGCCAGTAGTCCTGGGACCTCTGAAGCTTTCTTT. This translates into CASSPGTSEAFF.